The rows below give T cell receptor beta chains drawn from one sample of a study of preoperative IRX-2 immunotherapy in early breast cancer. The assay was immunoSEQ multiplex PCR, and TCRdb's table has in-frame clones only and misses some. The sample shows 3,000 to 4,000 clones, approximately 79% of them seen only once. The starting material was tumor tissue, obtained after IRX-2 immunotherapy. These receptors were taken from a human donor with breast cancer. Both conserved end residues are part of each CDR3. A D gene is named only where the DNA matches it firmly. Expanded clones get a size class; other rows say once, few or many, or leave the size out.

TRBD1	TRBV28	TRBJ2-7	14	-	TGTGCCAGCAGTTCTTGGGACAGGGGATACGAGCAGTACTTC	CASSSWDRGYEQYF
-	TRBV14	TRBJ2-1	14	-	TGTGCCAGCACCACCTTAACAGGGATCCATGAGCAGTTCTTC	CASTTLTGIHEQFF
-	TRBV22-1	TRBJ2-1	16	-	TGTGCCAGCAGTTTAAGATTCCAGATCCCCTACAATGAGCAGTTCTTC	CASSLRFQIPYNEQFF
-	TRBV30	TRBJ1-1	13	once	TGTGCCTGGAGTCAGGGGTTGGGCACTGAAGCTTTCTTT	CAWSQGLGTEAFF
-	TRBV11-3	TRBJ2-2	19	-	TGTGCCAGCAGCCCAGCACACATGTGGGACGGGACGAACACCGGGGAGCTGTTTTTT	CASSPAHMWDGTNTGELFF
-	TRBV6-8	TRBJ2-1	13	-	TGTGCCAGCAGCCAGCAGGGTTTTGATGAGCAGTTCTTC	CASSQQGFDEQFF
-	TRBV6-8	TRBJ1-5	15	-	TGTGCCATCAGCCAGGGGATGGATAGCAATCAGCCCCAGCATTTT	CAISQGMDSNQPQHF
-	TRBV18	TRBJ2-1	14	-	TGTGCCAGCTCACCACCGTCGGGGTTAGGGGAGCAGTTCTTC	CASSPPSGLGEQFF
TRBD1	TRBV7-7	TRBJ2-7	14	-	TGTGCCAGCAGCTCCCGGGACAGCCCTCGCGAGCAGTACTTC	CASSSRDSPREQYF
TRBD1	TRBV5-1	TRBJ1-1	14	-	TGCGCCAGCAGCGACGGACAGGGCTACACTGAAGCTTTCTTT	CASSDGQGYTEAFF
-	TRBV1	TRBJ1-4	13	-	TGCGCCAGCACGTCGGACCCTAATGAAAAACTGTTTTTT	CASTSDPNEKLFF
-	TRBV11-3	TRBJ1-5	14	-	TGTGCCAGCAGCTCACGTGACGGGAATCAGCCCCAGCATTTT	CASSSRDGNQPQHF
TRBD2	TRBV6-8	TRBJ2-7	15	-	TGTGCCAGCAGTGCGAGTAGCGGGGGTTCCTACGAGCAGTACTTC	CASSASSGGSYEQYF
-	TRBV11-3	TRBJ1-6	16	-	TGTGCCAGCAGCCACACCGAAGGGGCCTATAATTCACCCCTCCACTTT	CASSHTEGAYNSPLHF
-	TRBV19	TRBJ1-2	14	once	TGTGCCAGTAGTATAAATGAACAGAATTATGGCTACACCTTC	CASSINEQNYGYTF
TRBD1	TRBV5-1	TRBJ1-5	16	-	TGCGCCAGCAGCTCTGGGGACAGGGCCAGCAATCAGCCCCAGCATTTT	CASSSGDRASNQPQHF
TRBD2	TRBV11-3	TRBJ2-1	18	-	TGTGCCAGCAGCTTAATGACGGGGACTAGCGGGAGGGGAAATGAGCAGTTCTTC	CASSLMTGTSGRGNEQFF
TRBD1	TRBV18	TRBJ2-2	17	-	TGTGCCAGCTCACATGGACAGGGCTCTATTACGGCCGGGGAGCTGTTTTTT	CASSHGQGSITAGELFF
-	TRBV1	TRBJ1-5	15	-	TGCGCCAGCAGCCAATGGGACAGGGGTGGCCAGCCCCAGCATTTT	CASSQWDRGGQPQHF
-	TRBV28	TRBJ1-3	16	-	TGTGCCAGCACCCAGGATCCCCGAAACTCTGGAAACACCATATATTTT	CASTQDPRNSGNTIYF
-	TRBV10-1	TRBJ2-3	15	-	TGCGCCAGCAGTGAGTCTTCCAGGGTTGGAGATACGCAGTATTTT	CASSESSRVGDTQYF
-	TRBV6-8	TRBJ1-3	15	-	TGTGCCAGCAGTACCCACAGGAGCTCTGGAAACACCATATATTTT	CASSTHRSSGNTIYF
-	TRBV12-2	TRBJ1-5	14	large	TGTGCAAGTCGCCCCGGGACTCACAATCAGCCCCAGCATTTT	CASRPGTHNQPQHF
-	TRBV27	TRBJ2-1	13	-	TGTGCCAGCAGTTTGGGTGGGGGCTATGAGCAGTTCTTC	CASSLGGGYEQFF
-	TRBV5-1	TRBJ1-1	15	-	TGCGCCAGCAGCCAGGCCCCGGGACGGGACACTGAAGCTTTCTTT	CASSQAPGRDTEAFF
-	TRBV19	TRBJ1-5	12	-	TGTGCCACCGGGACGGACTTTTGGCCCCAGCATTTT	CATGTDFWPQHF
-	TRBV28	TRBJ2-1	14	once	TGTGCCAGCATCCTGGGCACCGCTCCTAATGAGCAGTTCTTC	CASILGTAPNEQFF
TRBD1	TRBV6-8	TRBJ1-3	12	-	TGTGCCAGCCGGGACAGTGGAAACACCATATATTTT	CASRDSGNTIYF
-	TRBV7-1	TRBJ1-5	16	-	TGTGCCAGCAGCTTAGGGGTTGGACGGATCAATCAGCCCCAGCATTTT	CASSLGVGRINQPQHF
-	TRBV18	TRBJ2-5	13	-	TGTGCCAGCTCGCTAACAGTGATGGAGACCCAGTACTTC	CASSLTVMETQYF
TRBD1	TRBV5-1	TRBJ2-1	15	-	TGCGCCAGCAGCTTGGAGGGACAGCTCTACAATGAGCAGTTCTTC	CASSLEGQLYNEQFF
-	TRBV11-3	TRBJ2-2	17	-	TGTGCCAGCAGCTTATCGATAGTAGGGGGGTACACCGGGGAGCTGTTTTTT	CASSLSIVGGYTGELFF
TRBD1	TRBV11-3	TRBJ2-7	18	-	TGTGCCAGCAGCATGGGGACAGGGGCTATATCCACTACCTACGAGCAGTACTTC	CASSMGTGAISTTYEQYF
-	TRBV19	TRBJ1-2	13	-	TGTGCCAGTACCCAATTCTTTGAGAATGGCTACACCTTC	CASTQFFENGYTF
TRBD1	TRBV19	TRBJ1-2	15	few	TGTGCCAGTAGTATCCCGGACAGGGCCGCACATGGCTACACCTTC	CASSIPDRAAHGYTF
-	TRBV6-8	TRBJ1-1	13	few	TGTGCCACCCGGGGTGAGCAGAACACTGAAGCTTTCTTT	CATRGEQNTEAFF
-	TRBV5-1	TRBJ2-5	14	-	TGCGCCAGCAGCTTGGCCGCAGGGGTGGAGACCCAGTACTTC	CASSLAAGVETQYF
TRBD2	TRBV28	TRBJ2-7	14	few	TGTGCCAGCAGTGTTAGCGGGAACTCCTACGAGCAGTACTTC	CASSVSGNSYEQYF
TRBD1	TRBV6-8	TRBJ2-3	14	-	TGTGCCAGCAGTAGACAGGGGGAAGCAGATACGCAGTATTTT	CASSRQGEADTQYF
TRBD2	TRBV14	TRBJ2-1	16	-	TGTGCCAGCAGCCAGCAAGGAGCGGGAGGTGCCGATGAGCAGTTCTTC	CASSQQGAGGADEQFF
-	TRBV6-8	TRBJ2-5	19	few	TGTGCCAGCAGACCCGAAGGCAGCGGCGCTTCCTCAGAACAAGAGACCCAGTACTTC	CASRPEGSGASSEQETQYF
-	TRBV11-3	TRBJ1-1	16	-	TGTGCCAGCAGCCCTGCCAGGGGACTTTTGAACACTGAAGCTTTCTTT	CASSPARGLLNTEAFF
TRBD1	TRBV12-5	TRBJ2-7	13	-	TGTGCTAGTGGTCGACAGGGGGCTTACGAGCAGTACTTC	CASGRQGAYEQYF